This passage covers 19 T cell receptor beta chains from one sample sequenced in a study of control samples from healthy donors and cancer patients. The method was immunoSEQ multiplex PCR; TCRdb's version includes in-frame clones alone and lacks a portion of them. The profile shows approximately 94,000 clones, roughly nine tenths of them singletons. Sequencing input: blood. The receptor source for this set is a woman younger than 45 in good health.

J is TRBJ2-2 and V is TRBV5-1; 9 nucleotides line up with TRBD2. The length of the CDR3 is 18 residues. Per germline, CDR1 SGHRS and CDR2 YFSETQ. V lost 6 bases, J lost 0 bases, and 12 bases stayed unmatched. This chain's CDR3 is CASTSPAGGLANTGELFF. The CDR3 bases are TGCGCCAGCACCTCTCCAGCGGGGGGCCTCGCGAACACCGGGGAGCTGTTTTTT.

The rearrangement uses TRBV10-2 and TRBJ1-2, with D perhaps TRBD1 (6 bases). V shed 4 bases and J shed 5 bases, with 14 bases lying between them. The CDR3 loop spans 14 amino acids. CDR1 is WSHSY and CDR2 is SAAADI in the germline V gene. This chain's CDR3 is CASSGGPTGYGYTF. CDR3 DNA: TGCGCCAGCAGTGGAGGACCGACAGGATATGGCTACACCTTC.

This chain uses TRBV19 with TRBJ1-1; D possibly corresponds to TRBD1 (6 bases). CDR1 and CDR2 (germline): LNHDA, SQIVND (reference sequence). The CDR3 has 16 amino acids. Trimming removed 5 bases from V and 3 bases from J, with 19 bases in between. This CDR3 reads CASSFTGRGADTEAFF. The DNA for the CDR3 is TGTGCCAGTAGTTTTACCGGGCGGGGGGCTGACACTGAAGCTTTCTTT.

The chain combines TRBV19 with TRBJ1-2; 8 positions match TRBD1. CDR1 LNHDA and CDR2 SQIVND come from the germline V gene (reference sequence). This CDR3 region has 15 residues. V dropped 8 bases and J dropped 8; count of bases not matched to a gene: 16. CDR3 DNA: TGTGCCAGTTATAAAATAGGTGGACAGGGCGGAGGCTACACCTTC. Protein product: CASYKIGGQGGGYTF.

This chain links TRBV27 with TRBJ1-5; 7 nucleotides line up with TRBD1. CDR1 and CDR2 (germline): MNHEY, SMNVEV (reference sequence). This CDR3 contains 15 residues. V trimming: 4 bases; J trimming: 4 bases; junction bases outside the gene matches: 7. The CDR3 reads CASSSRQGYNQPQHF. The CDR3, as DNA: TGTGCCAGCAGTTCCAGACAGGGTTATAATCAGCCCCAGCATTTT.

V usage is TRBV4-1 and J usage is TRBJ2-3; 7 positions match TRBD2. Germline V gene sequence: CDR1 MGHRA, CDR2 YSYEKL. This CDR3 contains 18 residues. Trimming at V came to 2 bases and at J to 0 bases, leaving 11 bases not matched to a gene. For the CDR3, the DNA is TGCGCCAGCAGCCAACCGCGGGGGACCCTCGGGAGCACAGATACGCAGTATTTT. Protein: CASSQPRGTLGSTDTQYF.

The chain is built from TRBV6-4 and TRBJ1-6, with D uncertain. Trimming pared 9 bases from V and 3 bases from J, leaving 9 bases between. This CDR3 region has 13 residues. Per the germline V gene, CDR1 is MRHNA and CDR2 is SNTAGT. CDR3 in amino acids: CASQASYNSPLHF. The DNA of the CDR3 is TGTGCCAGTCAGGCAAGCTATAATTCACCCCTCCACTTT.

The gene calls are TRBV5-4 and TRBJ2-3; 10 bases are shared with TRBD1. V lost 0 bases to trimming and J lost 5 bases; unmatched junction nucleotides: 6. CDR1 and CDR2 from the germline V gene are SGHNT and YYREEE (reference sequence). The CDR3 covers 16 residues. The CDR3 region is CASSLVWDRGGDTQYF. The CDR3 DNA sequence: TGTGCCAGCAGCTTGGTTTGGGACAGGGGCGGAGATACGCAGTATTTT.

The CDR3 loop is CASSESSALNTEAFF. The CDR3, as DNA: TGCGCCAGCAGTGAGTCGAGCGCCTTGAACACTGAAGCTTTCTTT. The chain joins TRBV10-1 to TRBJ1-1; unclear D gene. CDR3 length equals 15 residues. Germline V CDR1 and CDR2: WNHNN, SYGVQD (reference sequence). V gave up 0 bases and J gave up 0 bases, with 8 bases separating them.

The rearrangement uses TRBV12-5 and TRBJ1-5; weak D call: TRBD1 (5 bases). The V end lost 1 base, the J end lost 7 bases, and 8 bases lay between the germline ends. CDR3 length: 13 residues. Germline CDR1 and CDR2: LGHNT and FRNRAP. CDR3 bases: TGTGCTAGTGGTTTGGAGGGGAGGCAGCCCCAGCATTTT. Its translation: CASGLEGRQPQHF.

This clone was seen more than once but under ten times. This rearrangement joins TRBV5-1 to TRBJ2-7, with D perhaps given as TRBD1 or TRBD2 (5 bases each). The CDR3 has 14 residues. V lost 4 bases to trimming and J lost 6 bases, with 17 bases between them. The V gene's germline CDR1 is SGHRS and CDR2 YFSETQ. CDR3 in DNA: TGCGCCAGCAGCCCCCAGCCGACAGCGGTCGAGCAGTACTTC. Its protein product is CASSPQPTAVEQYF.

This chain joins TRBV7-7 and TRBJ2-2; 10 nucleotides line up with TRBD1. The J segment lost 7 bases and the V segment lost 3 bases, leaving 5 bases of the junction unmatched. Germline V lookup: CDR1 SSHAT, CDR2 FNYEAQ (reference sequence). CDR3 length: 15 amino acids. In DNA form, the CDR3 reads TGTGCCAGCAGCTTCGGGACAGGGGAAATCGGGGAGCTGTTTTTT. Protein: CASSFGTGEIGELFF.

The chain is built from TRBV19 and TRBJ2-2; 16 nucleotides agree with TRBD2. Germline V gene sequence: CDR1 LNHDA, CDR2 SQIVND (reference sequence). V gave up 5 bases and J gave up 4 bases; unmatched junction bases: 4. The CDR3 runs 17 residues. The CDR3: CASSAGLAGGPTGELFF. CDR3 nucleotides: TGTGCCAGTAGTGCGGGACTAGCGGGGGGGCCCACCGGGGAGCTGTTTTTT.

The chain carries TRBV19 and TRBJ2-6; D gene uncertain. From germline, CDR1 is LNHDA and CDR2 SQIVND (reference sequence). This CDR3 spans 14 amino acids. Trimming cost V 1 base and J 4 bases, with 5 bases left between them. For the CDR3, the DNA is TGTGCCAGTAGTATAGTTCCAGGGGCCAACGTCCTGACTTTC. Translating gives CASSIVPGANVLTF.

CDR3 in amino acids: CASSYGTLAGGETQYF. The CDR3 DNA reads TGTGCCAGCAGTTACGGAACACTAGCGGGAGGAGAGACCCAGTACTTC. The gene calls are TRBV6-2 or TRBV6-3 and TRBJ2-5; 12 bases map to TRBD2. This CDR3 has 16 amino acids. J gave up 4 bases and V 2 bases, and 5 bases lay outside the gene matches. The germline V gene encodes CDR1 MNHEY and CDR2 SVGEGT.

The J gene is TRBJ1-4, the V gene TRBV18; D call uncertain. The V and J ends lost 1 base and 0 bases respectively, with 9 bases between them. This CDR3 is built from 16 residues. The germline gives CDR1 KGHSH, CDR2 LQKENI. As DNA, the CDR3 is TGTGCCAGCTCACCACGATCGGTGGCAACTAATGAAAAACTGTTTTTT. Its protein is CASSPRSVATNEKLFF.

This rearrangement joins TRBV14 to TRBJ2-5; the D is unclear. The germline V gene encodes CDR1 SGHDN and CDR2 FVKESK. Trimming pared 1 base from V and 5 bases from J, leaving 14 bases between. This CDR3 is built from 15 residues. The CDR3 region has the DNA TGTGCCAGCAGCCAAGCCCTAGTGGGCCGGGAGACCCAGTACTTC. Translation gives CASSQALVGRETQYF. The variable domain in full, completed from reference TRBV14 and TRBJ2-5, reads EAGVTQFPSHSVIEKGQTVTLRCDPISGHDNLYWYRRVMGKEIKFLLHFVKESKQDESGMPNNRFLAERTGGTYSTLKVQPAELEDSGVYFCASSQALVGRETQYFGPGTRLLVL.

This clone was seen just once. The V and J genes are TRBV10-3 and TRBJ1-6, with unresolved D. Germline CDR1 ENHRY, CDR2 SYGVKD. The CDR3 has 18 residues. V lost 0 bases and J 7 bases, leaving 19 bases between the germline ends. The chain's CDR3 is CAISESKLMLGANSPLHF. CDR3 coding DNA: TGTGCCATCAGTGAGTCGAAGTTGATGTTGGGTGCCAATTCACCCCTCCACTTT.

The gene calls are TRBV7-9 and TRBJ1-1; no definite D call. The V and J ends lost 7 bases and 4 bases respectively, with 19 bases between them. The germline CDR1 and CDR2 sequences are SEHNR and FQNEAQ (reference sequence). The CDR3 totals 15 residues. CDR3 nucleotide sequence: TGTGCCAGCACCCTGGACGGCTCGCCGGGCACTGAAGCTTTCTTT. Translation: CASTLDGSPGTEAFF.